This entry lists 32 T cell receptor beta chains sequenced from one sample in a study of vaccination effects on CD4 cells after COVID-19. The data were produced by immunoSEQ multiplex PCR, yet TCRdb's version contains in-frame clones alone and is incomplete. The top ten clones hold about 30% of a sample with approximately 31,000 clones, approximately 72% of them seen once. These receptors lack a known antigen. Pools of viral peptides were used by the ViraFEST assay to expand antigen-specific CD4+ T cells ahead of sequencing. When more than 9 days of culture had elapsed, CD4+ T cells were isolated. PCR confirmed that the person was infected with SARS-CoV-2 between March and December 2020. The sample consisted of CD4+ T cells from PBMCs cultured with a peptide pool, taken before COVID-19 vaccination. The receptor set was obtained from a human donor who had a prior SARS-CoV-2 infection.

The J gene is TRBJ1-6, the V gene TRBV2, with D possibly matching TRBD1 (5 bases). The germline V gene encodes CDR1 SNHLY and CDR2 FYNNEI. There are 13 residues in the CDR3. Trimming removed 4 bases at V and 7 bases at J, with 8 bases between. CDR3 sequence: CASSGQINSPLHF. CDR3 DNA: TGTGCCAGCAGTGGACAGATAAATTCACCCCTCCACTTT.

V and J are TRBV29-1 and TRBJ2-3; 10 bases map to TRBD2. Germline CDR1 SQVTM, CDR2 ANQGSEA. J gave up 1 base and V 3 bases, and 1 base lay outside the gene matches. This CDR3 is 14 amino acids long. The CDR3 sequence: CSVDGTSGTDTQYF. The CDR3 DNA is TGCAGCGTTGACGGGACTAGCGGCACAGATACGCAGTATTTT.

The V and J genes are TRBV5-4 and TRBJ1-4, with TRBD1 identical over 7 bases. This CDR3 is built from 14 residues. The V and J ends lost 3 bases and 6 bases, in that order; junction bases with no gene match: 5. Germline CDR1 and CDR2: SGHNT and YYREEE (reference sequence). CDR3 region: CASSWTGTDEKLFF. In nucleotides, the CDR3 is TGTGCCAGCAGCTGGACCGGGACAGATGAAAAACTGTTTTTT.

The chain recombines TRBV7-8 with TRBJ2-6; maybe TRBD2 (6 bases). Germline CDR1 SGHVS, CDR2 FQNEAQ. The CDR3 consists of 18 residues. V lost 3 bases, J lost 0 bases, and 15 bases lay in between. The CDR3 loop is CASSFRHGGPSGANVLTF. CDR3 coding DNA: TGTGCCAGCAGCTTTCGTCATGGAGGGCCCTCTGGGGCCAACGTCCTGACTTTC.

The count of this clone is one. The rearrangement links TRBV11-1 to TRBJ2-7; the match to TRBD1 covers 7 bases. The CDR3 covers 13 residues. The germline V gene has CDR1 SGHAT and CDR2 FQDESV (reference sequence). V lost 7 bases and J lost 3; bases outside the gene matches: 6. Written as DNA, the CDR3 is TGTGCCAGCACGGTGACAGGGAGCTACGAGCAGTACTTC. Its protein is CASTVTGSYEQYF. Combining the CDR3 with reference TRBV11-1 and TRBJ2-7 gives the whole variable domain EAEVAQSPRYKITEKSQAVAFWCDPISGHATLYWYRQILGQGPELLVQFQDESVVDDSQLPKDRFSAERLKGVDSTLKIQPAELGDSAMYLCASTVTGSYEQYFGPGTRLTVT.

The rearrangement joins TRBV2 to TRBJ2-5; TRBD2 aligns across 7 bases. Germline V lookup: CDR1 SNHLY, CDR2 FYNNEI. The CDR3 has 14 residues. V trimming: 1 base; J trimming: 2 bases; junction bases outside the gene matches: 1. CDR3 residues: CASSEDGRQETQYF. The CDR3 DNA reads as TGTGCCAGCAGTGAAGACGGGAGGCAAGAGACCCAGTACTTC. The entire variable domain, with the rest obtained from reference TRBV2 and TRBJ2-5, is as follows: EPEVTQTPSHQVTQMGQEVILRCVPISNHLYFYWYRQILGQKVEFLVSFYNNEISEKSEIFDDQFSVERPDGSNFTLKIRSTKLEDSAMYFCASSEDGRQETQYFGPGTRLLVL.

This chain links TRBV9 with TRBJ1-3, with 10 bases that match TRBD1. From germline, CDR1 is SGDLS and CDR2 YYNGEE. This CDR3 comprises 16 residues. V trimming: 0 bases; J trimming: 1 base; junction bases outside the gene matches: 1. CDR3 residues: CASSVADRGSGNTIYF. In DNA form, the CDR3 reads TGTGCCAGCAGCGTAGCGGACAGGGGGTCTGGAAACACCATATATTTT.

V gene TRBV19 combines with J gene TRBJ1-5; TRBD1 matches at 9 bases. The V and J ends lost 6 bases and 7 bases, in that order; junction bases with no gene match: 10. Germline V gene lookup returns CDR1 LNHDA and CDR2 SQIVND (reference sequence). The CDR3 is 15 residues long. CDR3 sequence reads: CASSTSTGGEQPQHF. CDR3 nucleotides: TGTGCCAGTAGCACCTCAACAGGGGGCGAGCAGCCCCAGCATTTT.

The chain couples TRBV30 to TRBJ2-3; D unresolved. The V gene lost 4 bases and the J gene lost 0 bases, with 17 bases spanning the gap. This CDR3 comprises 16 residues. CDR1 is GTSNPN and CDR2 is SVGIG in the germline V gene (reference sequence). The CDR3 spells CAWTDSSGRSTDTQYF. The CDR3 region has the DNA TGTGCCTGGACCGACTCGTCCGGACGTAGCACAGATACGCAGTATTTT.

This sequence joins TRBV19 and TRBJ2-7; D might be TRBD1 (5 bases). The ends were cut back, 6 bases at V and 2 bases at J, with 17 bases in the middle. Germline-derived CDR1 and CDR2 are LNHDA and SQIVND (reference sequence). The CDR3 consists of 15 residues. The CDR3 loop is CASSPRQTRTYEQYF. As DNA, the CDR3 is TGTGCCAGTAGCCCCCGACAGACACGAACCTACGAGCAGTACTTC.

This clone was seen just once. The V gene is TRBV7-2, the J gene TRBJ1-2, with D possibly TRBD1 on 5 matching bases. Germline V lookup: CDR1 SGHTA, CDR2 FQGNSA. The CDR3 totals 12 residues. Trimming pared 5 bases from V and 5 bases from J, leaving 9 bases between. The CDR3 DNA is TGTGCCAGCAGCAACCAGGGTTATGGCTACACCTTC. Its protein is CASSNQGYGYTF.

The J gene is TRBJ1-4, the V gene TRBV28; perhaps TRBD1 as D (5 bases). V was pared by 5 bases and J by 5 bases, with 15 bases between. Germline V gene lookup returns CDR1 MDHEN and CDR2 SYDVKM. The CDR3 sequence is 15 residues long. CDR3: CASSADRSGNEKLFF. The CDR3 DNA is TGTGCCAGCAGTGCAGACAGAAGTGGAAATGAAAAACTGTTTTTT.

The sample holds a few counts of this clone. V gene TRBV9 combines with J gene TRBJ2-5; 7 bases are a match to TRBD1. Germline CDR1 and CDR2: SGDLS and YYNGEE. The J segment lost 7 bases and the V segment lost 3 bases, leaving 12 bases of the junction unmatched. CDR3 length: 15 amino acids. The CDR3, as DNA: TGTGCCAGCAGCGCCGAACAGGGGACCGGGGTGACCCAGTACTTC. Protein product: CASSAEQGTGVTQYF.

This chain connects TRBV4-3 to TRBJ1-2; TRBD1 agrees at 8 bases. J gave up 4 bases and V 0 bases, and 13 bases lay outside the gene matches. The V gene's germline CDR1 is LGHNA and CDR2 YSLEER. The CDR3 extends over 18 amino acids. CDR3 sequence (DNA): TGCGCCAGCAGCCAAGAACCCGGCAGGGGGCAGTATGGCTATGGCTACACCTTC. This gives the protein CASSQEPGRGQYGYGYTF.

V usage is TRBV2 and J usage is TRBJ2-7; D unresolved. V was shortened by 6 bases and J by 3 bases, with 9 bases between the two germline ends. Germline V gene sequence: CDR1 SNHLY, CDR2 FYNNEI. The CDR3 loop spans 12 amino acids. As DNA, the CDR3 is TGTGCCAGCAGCCGGTGGGTCTACGAGCAGTACTTC. Translated: CASSRWVYEQYF.

This clone was seen more than once but under ten times. CDR3 in amino acids: CASSPTSGQTDTQYF. The DNA for the CDR3 is TGTGCCAGCAGCCCCACCTCAGGACAGACAGATACGCAGTATTTT. This chain joins TRBV9 and TRBJ2-3; TRBD1 might be the D (6 bases). With 4 bases removed from V and 3 bases from J, the gap between germline ends came to 15 bases. CDR1 is SGDLS, CDR2 YYNGEE, per germline. This CDR3 region has 15 residues. Together with reference TRBV9 and TRBJ2-3, the CDR3 gives the full variable domain: DSGVTQTPKHLITATGQRVTLRCSPRSGDLSVYWYQQSLDQGLQFLIQYYNGEERAKGNILERFSAQQFPDLHSELNLSSLELGDSALYFCASSPTSGQTDTQYFGPGTRLTVL.

V usage is TRBV5-1 and J usage is TRBJ2-7; 8 positions match TRBD1. The CDR3 contains 15 residues. The germline gives CDR1 SGHRS, CDR2 YFSETQ. Trimming cost V 2 bases and J 5 bases; bases outside gene matches: 9. The CDR3 loop is CASSLTGTGGDEQYF. CDR3 bases: TGCGCCAGCAGCTTAACCGGGACAGGAGGCGACGAGCAGTACTTC.

The chain has TRBV18 and TRBJ2-5; D gene uncertain. The V and J ends lost 0 bases and 5 bases respectively, with 10 bases between them. The CDR3 spans 14 residues. Germline CDR1 is KGHSH and CDR2 is LQKENI. CDR3 in DNA: TGTGCCAGCTCACCACCATACGTGACGGAGACCCAGTACTTC. It translates to CASSPPYVTETQYF.

The V call is TRBV10-3, the J call TRBJ2-5; TRBD1 aligns across 7 bases. J was trimmed by 5 bases and V by 10 bases; bases with no gene match: 10. Germline CDR1 reads ENHRY; CDR2 reads SYGVKD. The CDR3 has 13 amino acids. The CDR3 is CATQTGFGETQYF. Here the CDR3 DNA reads TGTGCCACCCAGACAGGGTTTGGGGAGACCCAGTACTTC.

Only a few counts were recorded for this clone. The chain combines TRBV6-6 with TRBJ2-7; D is perhaps TRBD1 (5 bases). The CDR3 has 13 amino acids. CDR1 MNHNY and CDR2 SVGAGI come from the germline V gene (reference sequence). The V end lost 6 bases, the J end lost 5 bases, and 14 bases lay between the germline ends. CDR3 amino acids: CASRVTVSDEQYF. CDR3 nucleotide sequence: TGTGCCAGCAGGGTGACAGTTTCGGACGAGCAGTACTTC.

This chain uses TRBV4-1 with TRBJ2-2; D may be TRBD1 (5 bases). The CDR3 is 15 residues long. Germline values: CDR1 MGHRA, CDR2 YSYEKL. Trimming took 3 bases from V and 6 from J, leaving 14 bases between them. CDR3 sequence reads: CASSHPLGVPGELFF. The CDR3 nucleotides read TGCGCCAGCAGCCACCCCTTAGGGGTACCCGGGGAGCTGTTTTTT.

The chain couples TRBV19 to TRBJ1-5; D unclear. Germline CDR1 LNHDA, CDR2 SQIVND (reference sequence). V was cut by 1 base and J by 2 bases, with 12 bases left in between. This CDR3 comprises 16 residues. This CDR3 reads CASSIAETGGNQPQHF. The CDR3 DNA reads as TGTGCCAGTAGTATAGCGGAGACTGGAGGCAATCAGCCCCAGCATTTT.

This clone appeared a single time. The chain links TRBV7-3 to TRBJ2-2, with a weak D call TRBD2 (6 bases). Germline CDR1 reads SGHTA; CDR2 reads FQGTGA. CDR3 length equals 14 residues. V lost 1 base and J lost 4, with 7 bases in between. For the CDR3, the DNA is TGTGCCAGCAGCTTAAGGAGGGGCACCGGGGAGCTGTTTTTT. It codes for CASSLRRGTGELFF.

CDR3 bases: TGTGCCAGCAGTTACCCTAGGGGCTCTAGCACAGATACGCAGTATTTT. Amino acid sequence: CASSYPRGSSTDTQYF. The chain has TRBV6-2 or TRBV6-3 and TRBJ2-3; D possibly corresponds to TRBD1 (5 bases). V dropped 2 bases and J dropped 0 bases, with 12 bases sitting between them. Germline V CDR1 and CDR2: MNHEY, SVGEGT. This CDR3 has 16 amino acids.

The chain uses TRBV3-1 (or the pseudogene TRBV3-2) and TRBJ2-3; D is tentatively TRBD1 or TRBD2 (5 bases each). The CDR3 is 13 amino acids. Germline-derived CDR1 and CDR2 are LGHDT and YNNKEL (reference sequence). The V gene lost 0 bases and the J gene lost 4 bases, with 5 bases spanning the gap. In nucleotides, the CDR3 is TGTGCCAGCAGCCAAGAGGGGGCAGATACGCAGTATTTT. It is translated as CASSQEGADTQYF.

This chain connects TRBV5-4 to TRBJ2-5, with 10 bases fitting TRBD2. The CDR3 sequence is 14 residues long. CDR1 and CDR2 (germline): SGHNT, YYREEE (reference sequence). V trimming: 5 bases; J trimming: 1 base; junction bases outside the gene matches: 2. The CDR3 is CASSRTSGQETQYF. Written as DNA, the CDR3 is TGTGCCAGCAGTCGGACTAGCGGCCAAGAGACCCAGTACTTC. Looking up the rest from reference TRBV5-4 and TRBJ2-5 gives the full variable domain: ETGVTQSPTHLIKTRGQQVTLRCSSQSGHNTVSWYQQALGQGPQFIFQYYREEENGRGNFPPRFSGLQFPNYSSELNVNALELDDSALYLCASSRTSGQETQYFGPGTRLLVL.

The rearrangement links TRBV7-2 to TRBJ1-5; 9 nucleotides align to TRBD1. CDR1 is SGHTA and CDR2 is FQGNSA in the germline V gene. V lost 6 bases, J lost 2 bases, and 14 bases stayed unmatched. This CDR3 has 18 amino acids. The CDR3 DNA is TGTGCCAGCAGTCTCCGAACAGGGGGCGTTTCCGGCAATCAGCCCCAGCATTTT. Its protein is CASSLRTGGVSGNQPQHF.

The genes are TRBV10-3 and TRBJ2-7, with D possibly TRBD1 on 6 matching bases. The ends were cut back, 8 bases at V and 3 bases at J, with 14 bases in the middle. The V gene's germline CDR1 is ENHRY and CDR2 SYGVKD. The CDR3 runs 13 residues. The CDR3 is CAIASNRDYEQYF. The CDR3 region has the DNA TGTGCCATCGCATCTAACAGGGACTACGAGCAGTACTTC.

The chain couples TRBV5-4 to TRBJ2-3; 13 bases agree with TRBD2. This CDR3 has 18 amino acids. CDR1 is SGHNT, CDR2 YYREEE, per germline (reference sequence). V shed 4 bases, J shed 0 bases, and the junction held 8 bases outside the gene matches. The CDR3 region is CASSAGLAGVTSTDTQYF. The CDR3 coding sequence is TGTGCCAGCAGCGCAGGACTAGCGGGGGTCACTAGCACAGATACGCAGTATTTT.

The rearrangement links TRBV7-9 to TRBJ1-1; possibly TRBD1 for D (6 bases). The ends were cut back, 4 bases at V and 4 bases at J, with 16 bases in the middle. Germline V gene data show CDR1 as SEHNR and CDR2 as FQNEAQ (reference sequence). CDR3 size: 15 residues. CDR3 loop: CASSSRTARVTEAFF. CDR3 coding DNA: TGTGCCAGCAGCTCAAGGACAGCGAGGGTCACTGAAGCTTTCTTT. The full variable domain, rest sourced from reference TRBV7-9 and TRBJ1-1, is DTGVSQNPRHKITKRGQNVTFRCDPISEHNRLYWYRQTLGQGPEFLTYFQNEAQLEKSRLLSDRFSAERPKGSFSTLEIQRTEQGDSAMYLCASSSRTARVTEAFFGQGTRLTVV.

Regarding this clone: The same CDR3 also results from other DNA sequences found in this sample. V usage is TRBV27 and J usage is TRBJ2-3; D remains unclear. V lost 3 bases, J lost 1 base, and 5 bases lay in between. Germline-derived CDR1 and CDR2 are MNHEY and SMNVEV (reference sequence). The CDR3 length is 13 residues. The CDR3: CASSFRGTDTQYF. CDR3 nucleotide sequence: TGTGCCAGCAGTTTTCGGGGCACAGATACGCAGTATTTT.

The V gene is TRBV5-4, the J gene TRBJ2-2; 10 nucleotides align to TRBD1. Germline V gene lookup returns CDR1 SGHNT and CDR2 YYREEE (reference sequence). The length of the CDR3 is 16 residues. Germline trimming cut 5 bases from V and 5 bases from J; bases unmatched to any gene: 9. The CDR3 region has the DNA TGTGCCAGCAGGGACGGGAGACAGGGGGCAACCGGGGAGCTGTTTTTT. It is translated as CASRDGRQGATGELFF.